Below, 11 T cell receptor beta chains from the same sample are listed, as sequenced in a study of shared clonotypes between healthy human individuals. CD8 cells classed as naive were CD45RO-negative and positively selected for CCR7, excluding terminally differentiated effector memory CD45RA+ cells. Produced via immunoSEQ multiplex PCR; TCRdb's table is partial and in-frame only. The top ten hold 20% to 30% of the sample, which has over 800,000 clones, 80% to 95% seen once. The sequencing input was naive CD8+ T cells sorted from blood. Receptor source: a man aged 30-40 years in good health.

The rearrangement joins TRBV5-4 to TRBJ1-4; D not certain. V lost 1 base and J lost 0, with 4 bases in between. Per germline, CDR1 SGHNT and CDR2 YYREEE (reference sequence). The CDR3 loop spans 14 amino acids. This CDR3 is CASSLLATNEKLFF. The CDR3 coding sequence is TGTGCCAGCAGCTTGTTAGCAACTAATGAAAAACTGTTTTTT. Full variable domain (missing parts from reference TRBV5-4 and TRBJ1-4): ETGVTQSPTHLIKTRGQQVTLRCSSQSGHNTVSWYQQALGQGPQFIFQYYREEENGRGNFPPRFSGLQFPNYSSELNVNALELDDSALYLCASSLLATNEKLFFGSGTQLSVL.

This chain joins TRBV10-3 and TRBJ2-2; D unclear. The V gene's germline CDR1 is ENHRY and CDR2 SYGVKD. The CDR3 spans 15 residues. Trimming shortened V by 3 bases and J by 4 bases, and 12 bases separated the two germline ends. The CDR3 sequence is CAISDPVYGTGELFF. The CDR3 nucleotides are TGTGCCATCAGTGATCCCGTATACGGCACCGGGGAGCTGTTTTTT.

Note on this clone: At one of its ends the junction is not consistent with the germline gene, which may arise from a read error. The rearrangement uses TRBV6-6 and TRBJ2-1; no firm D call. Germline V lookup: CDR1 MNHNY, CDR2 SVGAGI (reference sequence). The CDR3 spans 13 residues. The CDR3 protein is CASGYYSYNEQFF. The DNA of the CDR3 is TGTGCCAGCGGTTACTACTCCTACAATGAGCAGTTCTTC.

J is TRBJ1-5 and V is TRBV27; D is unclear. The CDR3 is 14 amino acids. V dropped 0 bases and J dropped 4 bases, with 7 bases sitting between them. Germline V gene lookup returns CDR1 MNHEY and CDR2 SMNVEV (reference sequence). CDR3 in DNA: TGTGCCAGCAGTTTATCGAACACTAATCAGCCCCAGCATTTT. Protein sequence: CASSLSNTNQPQHF.

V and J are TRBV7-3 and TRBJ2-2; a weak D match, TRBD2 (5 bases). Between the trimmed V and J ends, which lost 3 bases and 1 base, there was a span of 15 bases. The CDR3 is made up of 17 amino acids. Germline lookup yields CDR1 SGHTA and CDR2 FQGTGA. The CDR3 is CASSFHQEELNTGELFF. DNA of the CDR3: TGTGCCAGCAGCTTTCACCAGGAGGAACTGAACACCGGGGAGCTGTTTTTT.

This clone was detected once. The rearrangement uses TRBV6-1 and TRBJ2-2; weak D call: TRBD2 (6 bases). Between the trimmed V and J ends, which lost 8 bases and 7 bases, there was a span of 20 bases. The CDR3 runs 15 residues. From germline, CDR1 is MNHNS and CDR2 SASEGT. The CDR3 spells CASHAGYEANGELFF. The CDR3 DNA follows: TGTGCCAGCCATGCGGGATACGAGGCGAACGGGGAGCTGTTTTTT.

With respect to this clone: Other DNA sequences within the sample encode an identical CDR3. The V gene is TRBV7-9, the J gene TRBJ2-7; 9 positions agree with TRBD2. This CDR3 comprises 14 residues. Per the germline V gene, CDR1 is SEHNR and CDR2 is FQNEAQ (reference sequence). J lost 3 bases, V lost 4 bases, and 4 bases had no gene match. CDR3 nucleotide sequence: TGTGCCAGCAGCTCCCTTAGCGGGAGCTACGAGCAGTACTTC. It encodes CASSSLSGSYEQYF.

This chain's CDR3 is CASSLQSGLAGAHEQYF. The CDR3 DNA follows: TGTGCCAGCAGTTTACAGTCAGGACTAGCGGGAGCCCACGAGCAGTACTTC. The J gene is TRBJ2-7, the V gene TRBV27; 13 bases agree with TRBD2. Germline V gene lookup returns CDR1 MNHEY and CDR2 SMNVEV (reference sequence). V was clipped by 2 bases and J by 5 bases; unmatched bases: 9. The CDR3 is 17 residues long.

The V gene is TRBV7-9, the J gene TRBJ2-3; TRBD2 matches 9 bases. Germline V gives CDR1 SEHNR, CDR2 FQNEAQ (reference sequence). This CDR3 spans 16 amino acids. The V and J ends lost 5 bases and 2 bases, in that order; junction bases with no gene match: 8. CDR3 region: CASSHSSGAPTDTQYF. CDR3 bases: TGTGCCAGCAGCCACTCTAGCGGGGCCCCCACAGATACGCAGTATTTT.

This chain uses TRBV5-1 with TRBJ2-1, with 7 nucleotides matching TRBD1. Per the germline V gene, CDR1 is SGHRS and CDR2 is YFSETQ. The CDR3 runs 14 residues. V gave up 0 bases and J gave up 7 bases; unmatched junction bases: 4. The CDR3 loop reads CASSLDRGLNEQFF. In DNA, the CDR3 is TGCGCCAGCAGCTTGGATAGGGGGCTAAATGAGCAGTTCTTC. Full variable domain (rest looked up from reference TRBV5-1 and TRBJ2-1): KAGVTQTPRYLIKTRGQQVTLSCSPISGHRSVSWYQQTPGQGLQFLFEYFSETQRNKGNFPGRFSGRQFSNSRSEMNVSTLELGDSALYLCASSLDRGLNEQFFGPGTRLTVL.

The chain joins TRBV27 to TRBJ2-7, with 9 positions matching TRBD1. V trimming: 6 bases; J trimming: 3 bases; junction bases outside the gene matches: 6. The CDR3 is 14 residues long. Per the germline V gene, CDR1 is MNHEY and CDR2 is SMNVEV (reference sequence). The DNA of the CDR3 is TGTGCCAGCAGGGTTACAGGGGGCTACTACGAGCAGTACTTC. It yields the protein CASRVTGGYYEQYF.